This paragraph reports one T cell receptor beta chain. Its antigen is currently unknown. The source of the sample is a study of shared clonotypes between healthy human individuals. Study observations and caveats: Naive subsets usually exceeded memory subsets in estimated richness.

Sequencing was performed with immunoSEQ multiplex PCR; in TCRdb, only in-frame clones are kept and a portion is missing. In the table there are 2 million to 2.5 million clones, just under 95% of which are singletons. Terminally differentiated effector memory CD45RA+ cells were left out of the naive CD8 fraction, which was CD45RO-negative and positively selected for CCR7. The clonotype comes from a man younger than 35 in good health. Sequenced sample: naive CD8+ T cells sorted from blood.

The CDR3 spells CASSLAESSENYGYTF. The CDR3 region has the DNA TGCGCCAGCAGCTTGGCCGAGAGTTCGGAGAACTATGGCTACACCTTC. The chain couples TRBV5-1 to TRBJ1-2; D not certain. This CDR3 has 16 amino acids. Germline CDR1 and CDR2: SGHRS and YFSETQ. Deletions cut 0 bases from V and 2 bases from J, with 14 bases between. Drawing the rest from reference TRBV5-1 and TRBJ1-2, the complete variable domain is KAGVTQTPRYLIKTRGQQVTLSCSPISGHRSVSWYQQTPGQGLQFLFEYFSETQRNKGNFPGRFSGRQFSNSRSEMNVSTLELGDSALYLCASSLAESSENYGYTFGSGTRLTVV.